The TCR beta chain described here comes from a study of blood T cell repertoires in COVID-19. Overall study: T cells, B-cell-depleted T cells, or PBMCs supplied cDNA or gDNA.

This clone was seen only a few times. The identical CDR3 is also encoded by other nucleotide sequences in the sample. The CDR3 spans 13 residues. Trimming left V 0 bases short and J 2 bases short, with 5 bases between. The V gene's germline CDR1 is SGHNT and CDR2 YYREEE (reference sequence). Original analysis: Estimation of nucleated cell counts was performed using reference gene primer amplification. The assay was immunoSEQ multiplex PCR, and TCRdb's table has in-frame clones only and misses some. V, J and clone size are those of that table, while D and trimming were read from the DNA. The repertoire holds under 350,000 clones, roughly 90% seen once, with approximately 4.2% in the top ten.

This chain uses TRBV5-4 with TRBJ1-2; a possible D gene is TRBD1 (5 bases). Sample: peripheral blood. This clonotype was obtained from a man aged 35-49 years with acute or convalescent COVID-19. The CDR3 DNA follows: TGTGCCAGCAGCTTGGACAGGAACTATGGCTACACCTTC. Translated: CASSLDRNYGYTF.